Given below is one TCR beta chain in context. CDR1 and CDR2 from the germline V gene are SGHTA and FQGNSA. The V segment lost 5 bases and the J segment 4 bases; nucleotides outside the gene matches: 3. There are 15 residues in the CDR3. This record belongs to a study of blood T cell repertoires in COVID-19. Followed longitudinally, the Seattle patients had been enrolled during active infection. Original data processing: Reference gene primer amplification gave estimated nucleated cell counts. Libraries were prepared by immunoSEQ multiplex PCR; TCRdb keeps only in-frame clonotypes and omits some of them. Clone size and V and J calls were adopted from that table, with D and trimming inferred from the DNA. The table lists roughly 380,000 clones, about 88% of them singletons.

The receptor's source is a woman aged 40 to 50 with COVID-19, enrolled during active disease. The chain has TRBV7-2 and TRBJ2-3, with 13 bases aligning to TRBD2. Sequencing was performed on peripheral blood. The CDR3 nucleotides are TGTGCCAGCAGCGGGACTAGCGGGAACTCAGATACGCAGTATTTT. Translation gives CASSGTSGNSDTQYF.